The present T cell receptor beta chain was sequenced within a study of beta chain features in type 1 diabetes (dated 2018 in TCRdb). Turning to the overall study: Mean age, gender distribution, total cell number and subset yield did not differ between patients and healthy donors. Regulatory and stem cell-like memory subsets were isolated from only 8 patients and roughly eight healthy donors, whereas naive and central memory subsets came from all 30 or so donors. A total of approximately 99,000,000 sorted cells were examined across all samples, and RNA yield correlated strongly with the number of cells per subset. The study compared TCRB repertoires of sorted circulating CD4+ T cell subsets between recently diagnosed type 1 diabetes patients and matched healthy donors. What the work shows at the level of the full study, not this receptor alone: Patients with type 1 diabetes made fewer insertions and deleted more nucleotides at VDJ recombination sites, implying thymic rearrangement abnormalities. A moderate but significant shortening of TCRB CDR3 length was observed in type 1 diabetes patients in all four CD4+ subsets. HLA sub-analyses involved small numbers of individuals, so any influence of HLA type on TCRB rearrangement remained unresolved. Naive, central memory and regulatory TCRB repertoires appeared more similar among patients than among healthy donors. Because cDNA was sequenced instead of genomic DNA, highly expressing activated cells could be over-represented, though the groups showed no difference in activation or CD3 levels. PCR might favor shorter templates, but patient and control samples were amplified and corrected together, so any skew would affect both groups equally.

All of the isolated RNA was reverse transcribed with the High Capacity cDNA Reverse Transcription Kit, so expressed TCRB transcripts were sequenced. Deep immunoSEQ sequencing was performed on naive, central memory and regulatory T cell samples, with an average of about 4 million total reads per sample. Sorted cells were lysed in RLT buffer, and RNA was extracted using DNase-treated RNeasy Micro or Mini kits according to cell number. To prevent cross-contamination, each cell subset was processed individually, whereas patient and healthy donor samples were processed jointly. The immunoSEQ multiplex PCR was used to amplify TCRB sequences from cDNA, generating 87-bp fragments that spanned the CDR3 region. Sequencing of the amplicons was done on the Illumina HiSeq platform. In the source study's methods: PCR bias was computationally corrected using synthetic template baselines, reads within Hamming distance 2 were collapsed, and singletons that could not be merged were discarded. Reads were aligned against IMGT to assign V, D and J genes, CDR3 length and insertions or deletions at six rearrangement sites. Clonotype counts were normalized to sorted cell number within each subset before computing true diversity and Gini coefficients with the tcR R package. The overlap coefficient, calculated on TCRB nucleotide sequences, was used to quantify repertoire sharing. TCRdb took this table from immuneACCESS and kept in-frame rearrangements with V and J called. Such tables lack part of the clones; where checked against another copy, unresolved V genes explain under half of the gap, and the rest is unexplained. V and J calls and clone size are as listed in that table; D and trimming were resolved from the DNA. Recorded for this sample are about 340,000 clones; about a tenth of them occurred a single time. 1% of the sample rests with the top ten.

This clone has a handful of counts. Its antigen is currently not known. No base quality information exists; no much larger clone differs at one position. Each donor gave one peripheral blood draw, around 100 mL on average, collected into heparinised tubes. Naive, central memory, regulatory and stem cell-like memory CD4+ T cells were sorted on a BD FACSAria II using a panel including CD45RO, CCR7, CD25, CD127, CD95 and CD27. A purity above 98% was achieved for all sorted populations. PBMCs were isolated right away by Lymphoprep density gradient centrifugation and were stained directly, without culture. So that batch effects would be minimized, each experiment stained and sorted samples in pairs, pairing one healthy donor with one patient. Per the germline V gene (reference sequence), LNHDA is the CDR1 and SQIVND is the CDR2. V gives up 5 bases and J gives up 0 bases, and the segment between their germline ends measures 16 bases. The cysteine opens and the phenylalanine closes a CDR3 of 16 amino acids. The sequence is cut down to CDR3 DNA, 48 bases in frame from base 1.

The specimen sequenced was central memory CD4+ T cells from blood. The clonotype originates from a man aged 30-40 years with type 1 diabetes. The rearrangement joined TRBV19 to TRBJ1-1; TRBD1 could be the D gene, as 6 bases match. The CDR3 loop reads CASSLRRGTMNTEAFF. The sequenced DNA is TGTGCCAGTAGTCTACGTAGGGGGACAATGAACACTGAAGCTTTCTTT.